This passage covers 2 T cell receptor beta chains from one sample sequenced in a study of shared clonotypes between healthy human individuals. Generated by immunoSEQ multiplex PCR, the TCRdb table keeps only in-frame clones and is missing some. The sample includes a few hundred thousand clones, approximately 65% seen only once; the top ten take approximately 10%. Material: memory CD4+ T cells sorted from blood. This sample's subset: CD45RA-negative fraction. Every receptor here comes from a man aged 30 to 39 in good health.

In DNA, the CDR3 is TGTGCCAGCAGCTGGGTCCTACAGGGGGGTAACACCGGGGAGCTGTTTTTT. It codes for CASSWVLQGGNTGELFF. The gene calls are TRBV5-6 and TRBJ2-2, with 8 nucleotides matching TRBD1. V was clipped by 3 bases and J by 2 bases; unmatched bases: 9. The CDR3 is 17 residues long. Germline CDR1 SGHDT, CDR2 YYEEEE. Supplemented by reference TRBV5-6 and TRBJ2-2, the full variable domain reads DAGVTQSPTHLIKTRGQQVTLRCSPKSGHDTVSWYQQALGQGPQFIFQYYEEEERQRGNFPDRFSGHQFPNYSSELNVNALLLGDSALYLCASSWVLQGGNTGELFFGEGSRLTVL.

The CDR3 is CASSQVDLGFSSYNEQFF. In DNA form, the CDR3 reads TGCGCCAGCAGCCAAGTCGATCTAGGGTTTAGCTCCTACAATGAGCAGTTCTTC. The chain uses TRBV4-1 and TRBJ2-1, with D hard to call. Trimming pared 1 base from V and 0 bases from J, leaving 16 bases between. The CDR3 contains 18 residues. Looked up from germline, CDR1 is MGHRA and CDR2 is YSYEKL.